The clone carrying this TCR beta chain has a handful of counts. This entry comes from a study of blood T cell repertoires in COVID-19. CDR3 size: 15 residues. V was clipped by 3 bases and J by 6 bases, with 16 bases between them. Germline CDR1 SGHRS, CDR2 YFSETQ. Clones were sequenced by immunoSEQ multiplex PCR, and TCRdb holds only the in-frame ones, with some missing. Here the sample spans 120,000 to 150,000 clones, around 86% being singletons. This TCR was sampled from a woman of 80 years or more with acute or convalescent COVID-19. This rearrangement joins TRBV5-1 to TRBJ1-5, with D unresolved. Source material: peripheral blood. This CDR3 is CASSSGDWAGQPQHF. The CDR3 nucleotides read TGCGCCAGCAGCTCCGGGGATTGGGCTGGTCAGCCCCAGCATTTT.